A selection of T cell receptor beta chains follows, all from one sample in a study of blood T cell repertoires in COVID-19. Sequenced by immunoSEQ multiplex PCR; TCRdb stores in-frame clones only, minus some. The sample lists approximately 300,000 clones; 70% to 90% were seen once. Material for sequencing was PBMCs or T cells enriched from blood (not recorded which). The origin of the receptors is a woman younger than 45 who had recovered from COVID-19. The CDR3 runs from the conserved cysteine through the conserved F or W. The D gene is left open where the match is weak. Size values are once, few and many counts, or a class for expanded clones, and some rows have none.

V gene,clone size,D gene,J gene,CDR3 length,CDR3 protein,CDR3 DNA
TRBV11-2,NA,NA,TRBJ1-2,13,CASSSEQNYGYTF,TGTGCCAGCAGCTCTGAACAGAACTATGGCTACACCTTC
TRBV20-1,once,TRBD2,TRBJ2-7,14,CSASRGGSLYEQYF,TGCAGTGCTAGTAGAGGCGGGAGCCTGTACGAGCAGTACTTC
TRBV5-1,few,TRBD1,TRBJ1-2,14,CASSSGTGGYGYTF,TGCGCCAGCAGCAGTGGGACAGGGGGCTACGGCTACACCTTC
TRBV27,once,TRBD1,TRBJ1-5,14,CASSFRTGGQPQHF,TGTGCCAGCAGTTTCCGCACAGGGGGTCAGCCCCAGCATTTT
TRBV19,NA,NA,TRBJ1-2,13,CATSNTRFFGYTF,TGTGCCACTTCAAACACCCGATTCTTTGGCTACACCTTC
TRBV28,NA,TRBD1,TRBJ1-5,15,CASSLLDRVNQPQHF,TGTGCCAGCAGTTTACTAGACAGGGTCAATCAGCCCCAGCATTTT
TRBV5-5,NA,NA,TRBJ2-3,15,CASSLGGTVSDTQYF,TGTGCCAGCAGCTTGGGGGGCACAGTATCAGATACGCAGTATTTT
TRBV7-9,NA,NA,TRBJ1-5,12,CASSSGDQPQHF,TGTGCCAGCAGCTCAGGGGATCAGCCCCAGCATTTT
TRBV7-2,NA,TRBD1,TRBJ2-7,15,CASSLARDRVSEQYF,TGTGCCAGCAGCTTAGCCCGGGACAGGGTCAGTGAGCAGTACTTC
TRBV28,few,TRBD1,TRBJ1-6,16,CASSSTGQGDNSPLHF,TGTGCCAGCAGTTCTACCGGACAGGGCGACAATTCACCCCTCCACTTT
TRBV6-6,NA,TRBD1,TRBJ1-1,15,CASRGGGQGAFEAFF,TGTGCCAGCAGGGGAGGTGGACAGGGGGCTTTTGAAGCTTTCTTT
TRBV10-3,NA,NA,TRBJ1-3,15,CAISPGPSDGNTIYF,TGTGCCATCAGTCCCGGTCCAAGTGATGGAAACACCATATATTTT
TRBV4-2,NA,NA,TRBJ2-1,16,CASSQDKGGTYNEQFF,TGTGCCAGCAGCCAAGATAAAGGGGGAACCTACAATGAGCAGTTCTTC
TRBV2,NA,NA,TRBJ2-1,17,CASSEGNSQSSYNEQFF,TGTGCCAGCAGTGAAGGAAATAGCCAAAGCTCCTACAATGAGCAGTTCTTC
TRBV6-5,NA,TRBD1,TRBJ1-1,13,CASSSQGAGEAFF,TGTGCCAGCAGTTCCCAGGGGGCAGGTGAAGCTTTCTTT
TRBV6-4,many,TRBD2,TRBJ2-3,14,CASSGGGESDTQYF,TGTGCCAGCAGTGGCGGGGGGGAATCAGATACGCAGTATTTT
TRBV15,NA,NA,TRBJ1-2,14,CATSSREPAQGYTF,TGTGCCACCAGCAGTCGGGAGCCAGCACAGGGCTACACCTTC
TRBV11-2,NA,NA,TRBJ1-1,14,CASSPTGYAASAFF,TGTGCCAGCAGCCCGACAGGTTACGCCGCCTCAGCTTTCTTT
TRBV28,NA,TRBD1,TRBJ1-1,14,CASSRGGGYTEAFF,TGTGCCAGCAGTAGAGGGGGCGGATACACTGAAGCTTTCTTT
TRBV27,NA,NA,TRBJ2-3,14,CASSLTLATDTQYF,TGTGCCAGCAGTTTAACCCTAGCCACAGATACGCAGTATTTT
TRBV27,NA,TRBD2,TRBJ2-1,14,CASSLLAGVNEQFF,TGTGCCAGCAGTTTGCTAGCGGGAGTTAATGAGCAGTTCTTC
TRBV28,NA,NA,TRBJ1-1,12,CASTTRYTEAFF,TGTGCCAGCACTACCCGTTACACTGAAGCTTTCTTT
TRBV19,few,TRBD1,TRBJ2-1,15,CASTSSGTGNNEQFF,TGTGCCAGTACCTCTTCCGGGACAGGAAACAATGAGCAGTTCTTC
TRBV19,NA,NA,TRBJ2-1,15,CASSIGSPSYNEQFF,TGTGCCAGTAGTATAGGATCGCCTAGCTACAATGAGCAGTTCTTC
TRBV7-8,NA,NA,TRBJ2-7,15,CASSFSGVLSYEQYF,TGTGCCAGCAGCTTCTCAGGGGTTCTCTCCTACGAGCAGTACTTC
TRBV28,NA,NA,TRBJ1-6,18,CASTSPGGYSQSNSPLHF,TGTGCCAGCACCTCCCCGGGCGGGTACAGTCAGTCCAATTCACCCCTCCACTTT
TRBV6-4,NA,TRBD1,TRBJ1-2,16,CASSDSADREVGGYTF,TGTGCCAGCAGTGACTCAGCGGACAGGGAGGTGGGCGGCTACACCTTC
TRBV28,NA,NA,TRBJ1-5,14,CASSFAGNNQPQHF,TGTGCCAGCAGTTTTGCAGGGAACAATCAGCCCCAGCATTTT
TRBV19,NA,TRBD1,TRBJ1-5,16,CASSLEGTGVNQPQHF,TGTGCCAGTAGTTTAGAAGGGACAGGGGTTAATCAGCCCCAGCATTTT
TRBV18,NA,NA,TRBJ2-7,15,CASSLTGQSSYEQYF,TGTGCCAGCTCACTGACAGGACAGAGCTCCTACGAGCAGTACTTC
TRBV5-4,NA,TRBD1,TRBJ1-1,14,CASSLYRGHGEAFF,TGTGCCAGCAGCTTGTACAGGGGGCACGGTGAAGCTTTCTTT
TRBV2,NA,NA,TRBJ2-7,11,CASLAGVEQYF,TGTGCCAGCCTCGCAGGGGTCGAGCAGTACTTC
TRBV27,NA,TRBD2,TRBJ2-5,15,CASSSRLAGQETQYF,TGTGCCAGCAGTTCTCGACTAGCGGGGCAAGAGACCCAGTACTTC
TRBV6-5,few,NA,TRBJ1-5,14,CASSYSEGSQPQHF,TGTGCCAGCAGTTACTCGGAGGGCAGTCAGCCCCAGCATTTT
TRBV10-1,once,TRBD1,TRBJ2-7,14,CASSLGTGFNEQYF,TGCGCCAGCAGCCTCGGGACAGGGTTCAACGAGCAGTACTTC
TRBV19,NA,NA,TRBJ1-2,17,CASSALIWAGELYGYTF,TGTGCCAGTAGTGCCCTAATTTGGGCCGGGGAACTCTATGGCTACACCTTC
TRBV5-1,NA,TRBD1,TRBJ1-5,16,CASSLAPGQTNQPQHF,TGCGCCAGCAGCTTGGCCCCGGGACAGACCAATCAGCCCCAGCATTTT
TRBV7-9,NA,TRBD1,TRBJ1-1,14,CASSLGRGETEAFF,TGTGCCAGCAGCTTGGGCAGGGGGGAGACTGAAGCTTTCTTT
TRBV6-5,NA,TRBD1,TRBJ2-7,15,CASSMRTGGGYEQYF,TGTGCCAGCAGTATGCGGACAGGGGGCGGTTACGAGCAGTACTTC
TRBV6-5,NA,TRBD1,TRBJ1-2,13,CASSLQGAYGYTF,TGTGCCAGCAGCCTACAGGGGGCGTATGGCTACACCTTC
TRBV7-2,once,TRBD1,TRBJ2-1,14,CASSFWTGLNEQFF,TGTGCCAGCAGCTTCTGGACAGGGCTTAATGAGCAGTTCTTC
TRBV5-1,NA,TRBD1,TRBJ2-7,15,CASSNTGGDTYEQYF,TGCGCCAGCAGCAATACAGGGGGAGATACCTACGAGCAGTACTTC